The T cell receptor (beta chain) described here comes from a study of blood T cells in healthy people across ages. The V gene's germline CDR1 is LGHNA and CDR2 YSLEER. The CDR3 runs 15 residues. The ends were cut back, 1 base at V and 12 bases at J, with 21 bases in the middle. The authors ran a second PCR of about 7 to 11 cycles using a sample-barcoded 5' primer and a J-beta primer mix. Each CDR3 protein gets one entry after TCRdb re-called the 5' RACE reads with MiXCR. The sample contains some 1,500,000 distinct CDR3 sequences, less than 45% of which appear only once. The sequenced sample consisted of blood. V and J are TRBV4-3 and TRBJ1-1; D is perhaps TRBD1 (5 bases). The TCR was taken from a woman in her late teens or twenties in good health. CDR3 coding DNA: TGCGCCAGCAGCCAAGCAGGGCCGAGCAAGATTTACCCTTTCTTT. Its translation: CASSQAGPSKIYPFF.